This T cell receptor beta chain was retrieved from a study of long-term antiretroviral therapy in people with HIV. Every sample had roughly 0.95-10 million cryopreserved PBMC in it before DNA extraction. Sequencing relied on immunoSEQ assay v3.0, run at survey level. TCRdb keeps only in-frame clones here, not all; method: immunoSEQ multiplex PCR. Of tens of thousands of clones detected, about 84% appear once; the ten largest clones hold more than 15%. The CDR3 totals 15 residues. CDR1 SGHRS and CDR2 YFSETQ come from the germline V gene. The ends lost 6 bases at V and 4 bases at J; junction bases unmatched: 8.

The gene calls are TRBV5-1 and TRBJ1-1, with 11 bases that match TRBD1. The source was unsorted PBMCs, collected 0.5 years before starting antiretroviral therapy. The TCR was taken from a man aged 40-49 years with HIV. The CDR3 sequence: CASMGTGGLGTEAFF. DNA for the CDR3: TGCGCCAGCATGGGGACAGGGGGGCTCGGCACTGAAGCTTTCTTT.